The table lists the clone carrying this TCR beta chain with a few counts. Its antigen is unknown. The germline V and J ends were trimmed by 5 bases and 7 bases, with 14 bases remaining between them. The CDR3 is made up of 13 amino acids. The data derive from a study of T-cell memory formation after mild COVID-19. At the level of the study: Clusters of TCRs were largely donor specific.

Study outcomes and limitations: The authors did not confirm SARS-CoV-2 specificity of second-wave clones peaking day 37. While clones contracting from day 15 to 85 were balanced between CD4 and CD8, later expanders leaned CD4+.

Via MiXCR, TCRdb re-called the 5' RACE reads, giving one row per CDR3 protein. The table records about 400,000 distinct CDR3 sequences, 20% to 25% of them present only once. The material sequenced was PBMCs or a T cell subset sorted from them (not recorded which). This sequence was found in an adult woman who had mild COVID-19 (a few samples of this study predate the infection). Cell type and time point are not known. V usage is TRBV12-3 or TRBV12-4 and J usage is TRBJ2-5, with D tentatively TRBD1 or TRBD2 (5 bases each). For the CDR3, the DNA is TGTGCCAGCAGTAGTGGGGGTGCGGGGACCCAGTACTTC. Encoded protein: CASSSGGAGTQYF.